This T cell receptor beta chain was identified during a study of control samples from healthy donors and cancer patients. The V gene's germline CDR1 is MGHRA and CDR2 YSYEKL. V gave up 5 bases and J gave up 4 bases, with 11 bases separating them. The length of the CDR3 is 13 residues. Assay used: immunoSEQ multiplex PCR; TCRdb lists only in-frame clones, some missing. The sample contains 130,000 to 150,000 clones, roughly 94% of which appear only once. The source is a man in his fifties or sixties with colorectal cancer. The V gene is TRBV4-1, the J gene TRBJ1-2, with D hard to call. The sequenced sample consisted of PBMCs. CDR3 bases: TGCGCCAGCAGCACTAGGGTGGGCTATGGCTACACCTTC. Residues: CASSTRVGYGYTF.